This T cell receptor beta chain appears in the sequencing data of a study of blood T cells in healthy people across ages. Each individual donor underwent a draw of 8 to 10 milliliters of peripheral blood. Whenever a sample was processed, at least 6 million PBMCs were isolated. The amount of total RNA extracted per sample was at least 5.5 micrograms. Next came a second PCR, run for about 6 to 11 cycles, which used a sample-barcoded 5' primer along with a J-beta primer mix. TCRdb analysed the 5' RACE reads with MiXCR anew, one entry per CDR3 protein. Here the sample spans around 650,000 distinct CDR3 sequences, about a third being singletons. There are many counts of this clonotype. CDR3 size: 15 residues. Trimming took off 0 bases at V and 4 bases at J, with 13 bases between the two ends. Germline-derived CDR1 and CDR2 are SGHRS and YFSETQ.

The sample taken for sequencing was blood. This clonotype originated in a woman over 75 in good health. The J gene is TRBJ1-1, the V gene TRBV5-1; D possibly corresponds to TRBD1 (5 bases). In DNA form, the CDR3 reads TGCGCCAGCAGCTTGGACAGGCCGTCGGGCACTGAAGCTTTCTTT. It codes for CASSLDRPSGTEAFF.